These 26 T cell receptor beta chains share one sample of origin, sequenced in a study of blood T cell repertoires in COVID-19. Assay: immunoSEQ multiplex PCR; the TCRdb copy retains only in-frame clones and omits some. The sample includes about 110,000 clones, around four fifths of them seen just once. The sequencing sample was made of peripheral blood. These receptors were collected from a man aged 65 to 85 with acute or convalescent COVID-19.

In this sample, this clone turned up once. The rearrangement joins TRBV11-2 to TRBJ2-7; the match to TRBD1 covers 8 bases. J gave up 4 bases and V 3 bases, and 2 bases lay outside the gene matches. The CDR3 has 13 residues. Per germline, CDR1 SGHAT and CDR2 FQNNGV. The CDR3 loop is CASSFGQGYEQYF. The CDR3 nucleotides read TGTGCCAGCAGCTTTGGACAGGGTTACGAGCAGTACTTC.

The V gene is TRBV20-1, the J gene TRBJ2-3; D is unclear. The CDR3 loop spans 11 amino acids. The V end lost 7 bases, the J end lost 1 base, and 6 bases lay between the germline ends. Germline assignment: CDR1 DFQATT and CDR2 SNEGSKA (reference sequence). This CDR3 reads CSVAGTDTQYF. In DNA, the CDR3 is TGCAGTGTCGCGGGCACAGATACGCAGTATTTT.

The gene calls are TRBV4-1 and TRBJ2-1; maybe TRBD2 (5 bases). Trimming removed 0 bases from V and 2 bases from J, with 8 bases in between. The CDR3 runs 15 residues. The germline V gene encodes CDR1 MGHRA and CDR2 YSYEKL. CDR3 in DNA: TGCGCCAGCAGCCAAGAGCTAGCAGCCTACAATGAGCAGTTCTTC. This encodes CASSQELAAYNEQFF.

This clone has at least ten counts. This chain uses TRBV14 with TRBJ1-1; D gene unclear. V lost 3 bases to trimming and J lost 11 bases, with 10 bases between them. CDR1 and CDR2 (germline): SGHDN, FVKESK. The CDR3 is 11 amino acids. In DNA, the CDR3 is TGTGCCAGCAGCCAGGGAGGACGGGCTTTCTTT. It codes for CASSQGGRAFF.

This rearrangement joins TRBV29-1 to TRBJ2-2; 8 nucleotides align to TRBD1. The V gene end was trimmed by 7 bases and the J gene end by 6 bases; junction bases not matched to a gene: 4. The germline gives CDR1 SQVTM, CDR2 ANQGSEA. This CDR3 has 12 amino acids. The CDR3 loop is CSGGQAAGELFF. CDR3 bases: TGCAGCGGGGGACAGGCCGCCGGGGAGCTGTTTTTT.

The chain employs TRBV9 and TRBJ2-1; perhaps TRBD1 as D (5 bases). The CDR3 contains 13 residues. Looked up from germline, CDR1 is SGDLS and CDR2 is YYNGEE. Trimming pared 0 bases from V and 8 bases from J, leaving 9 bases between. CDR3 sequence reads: CASSVARADEQFF. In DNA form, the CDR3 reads TGTGCCAGCAGCGTAGCCAGGGCCGATGAGCAGTTCTTC.

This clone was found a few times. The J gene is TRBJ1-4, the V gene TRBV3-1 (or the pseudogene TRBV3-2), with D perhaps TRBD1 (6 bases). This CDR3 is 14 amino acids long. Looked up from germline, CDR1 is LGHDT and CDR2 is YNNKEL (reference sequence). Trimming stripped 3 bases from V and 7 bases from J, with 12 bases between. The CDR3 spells CASSHRGGVEKLFF. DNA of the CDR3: TGTGCCAGCAGCCACCGCGGGGGCGTTGAAAAACTGTTTTTT.

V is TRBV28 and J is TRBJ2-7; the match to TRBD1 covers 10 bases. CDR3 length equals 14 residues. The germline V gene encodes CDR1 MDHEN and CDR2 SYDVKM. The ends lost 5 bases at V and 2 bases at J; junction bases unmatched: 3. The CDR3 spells CASSLTGGTYEQYF. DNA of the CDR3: TGTGCCAGCAGTCTGACAGGGGGCACCTACGAGCAGTACTTC. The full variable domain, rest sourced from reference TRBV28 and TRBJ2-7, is DVKVTQSSRYLVKRTGEKVFLECVQDMDHENMFWYRQDPGLGLRLIYFSYDVKMKEKGDIPEGYSVSREKKERFSLILESASTNQTSMYLCASSLTGGTYEQYFGPGTRLTVT.

Written as DNA, the CDR3 is TGCGCCAGCAGAGATACAGGGGGCGGGGATGGCTACACCTTC. Translation gives CASRDTGGGDGYTF. The chain joins TRBV5-1 to TRBJ1-2; 9 bases fit TRBD1. CDR3 length: 14 residues. Unmatched junction bases numbered 8, after V lost 5 bases and J lost 6 bases. CDR1 is SGHRS and CDR2 is YFSETQ in the germline V gene.

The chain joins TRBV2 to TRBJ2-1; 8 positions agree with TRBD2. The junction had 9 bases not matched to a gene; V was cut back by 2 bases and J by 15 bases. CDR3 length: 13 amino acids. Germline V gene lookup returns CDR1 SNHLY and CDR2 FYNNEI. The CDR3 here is CASSERGGLMLFF. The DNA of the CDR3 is TGTGCCAGCAGTGAACGGGGGGGCCTTATGCTGTTCTTC.

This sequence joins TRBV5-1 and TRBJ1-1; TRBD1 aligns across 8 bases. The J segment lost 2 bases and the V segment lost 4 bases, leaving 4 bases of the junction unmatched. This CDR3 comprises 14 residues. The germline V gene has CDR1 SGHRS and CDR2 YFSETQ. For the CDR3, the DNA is TGCGCCAGCAGCCCTGGGACAGGAAACACTGAAGCTTTCTTT. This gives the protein CASSPGTGNTEAFF.

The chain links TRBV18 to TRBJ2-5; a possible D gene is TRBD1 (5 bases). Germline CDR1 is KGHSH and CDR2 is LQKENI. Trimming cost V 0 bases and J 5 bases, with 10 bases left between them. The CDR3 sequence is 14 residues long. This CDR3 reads CASSPPGVEETQYF. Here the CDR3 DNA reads TGTGCCAGCTCACCACCAGGGGTGGAGGAGACCCAGTACTTC.

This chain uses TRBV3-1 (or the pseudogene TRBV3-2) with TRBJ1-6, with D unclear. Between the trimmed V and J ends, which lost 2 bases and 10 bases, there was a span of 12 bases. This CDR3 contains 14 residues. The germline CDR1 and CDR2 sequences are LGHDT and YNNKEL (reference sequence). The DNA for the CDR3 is TGTGCCAGCAGCCAACGGGGTTCTGGCTCACCCCTCCACTTT. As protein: CASSQRGSGSPLHF.

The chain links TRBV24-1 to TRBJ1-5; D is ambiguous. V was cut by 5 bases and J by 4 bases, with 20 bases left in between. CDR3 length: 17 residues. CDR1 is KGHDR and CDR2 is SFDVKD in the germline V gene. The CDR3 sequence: CATSAPRVRSPNQPQHF. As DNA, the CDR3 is TGTGCCACCAGTGCTCCACGGGTAAGGAGTCCTAATCAGCCCCAGCATTTT.

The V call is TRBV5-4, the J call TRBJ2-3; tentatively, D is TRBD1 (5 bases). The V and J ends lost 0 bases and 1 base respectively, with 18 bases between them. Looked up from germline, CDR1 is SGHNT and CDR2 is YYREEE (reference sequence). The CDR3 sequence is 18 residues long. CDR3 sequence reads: CASSLERVGVLGTDTQYF. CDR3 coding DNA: TGTGCCAGCAGCTTGGAACGTGTAGGGGTATTGGGCACAGATACGCAGTATTTT. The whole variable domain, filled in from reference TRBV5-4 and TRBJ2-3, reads ETGVTQSPTHLIKTRGQQVTLRCSSQSGHNTVSWYQQALGQGPQFIFQYYREEENGRGNFPPRFSGLQFPNYSSELNVNALELDDSALYLCASSLERVGVLGTDTQYFGPGTRLTVL.

The CDR3 bases are TGTGCCAGTAGTATCCTATCTAATCGGGGCAATCAGCCCCAGCATTTT. This gives the protein CASSILSNRGNQPQHF. The rearrangement joins TRBV19 to TRBJ1-5; D remains unclear. V dropped 3 bases and J dropped 2 bases, with 14 bases sitting between them. Germline loops: CDR1 LNHDA, CDR2 SQIVND (reference sequence). CDR3 length: 16 amino acids.

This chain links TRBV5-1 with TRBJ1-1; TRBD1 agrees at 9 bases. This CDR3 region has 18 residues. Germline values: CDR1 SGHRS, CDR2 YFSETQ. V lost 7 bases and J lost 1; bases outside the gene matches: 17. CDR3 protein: CASPHIGTGWVWNTEAFF. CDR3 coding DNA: TGCGCCAGCCCACATATCGGGACAGGGTGGGTGTGGAACACTGAAGCTTTCTTT.

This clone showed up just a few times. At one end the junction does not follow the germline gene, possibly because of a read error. The CDR3 DNA sequence: TGTGCCAGCAGTCTATCCTTTCGCAGGGCCACAGATACGCAGTATTTT. The encoded protein is CASSLSFRRATDTQYF. The V call is TRBV27, the J call TRBJ2-3; tentatively, D is TRBD1 (5 bases). Germline CDR1 and CDR2: MNHEY and SMNVEV (reference sequence). The CDR3 is 16 amino acids.

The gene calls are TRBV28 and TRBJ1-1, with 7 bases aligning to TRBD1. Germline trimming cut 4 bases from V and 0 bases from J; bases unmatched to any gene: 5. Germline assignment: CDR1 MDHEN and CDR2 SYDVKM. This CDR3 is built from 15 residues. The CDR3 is CASSSPRGMNTEAFF. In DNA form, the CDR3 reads TGTGCCAGCAGTTCACCCAGGGGGATGAACACTGAAGCTTTCTTT.

In nucleotides, the CDR3 is TGTGCCAGTAGACCTCAGACAGCGAACCCCAATCAGCCCCAGCATTTT. This encodes CASRPQTANPNQPQHF. V is TRBV19 and J is TRBJ1-5; tentative D call: TRBD1 (5 bases). V was clipped by 6 bases and J by 3 bases, with 18 bases between them. The CDR3 totals 16 residues. The germline gives CDR1 LNHDA, CDR2 SQIVND (reference sequence).

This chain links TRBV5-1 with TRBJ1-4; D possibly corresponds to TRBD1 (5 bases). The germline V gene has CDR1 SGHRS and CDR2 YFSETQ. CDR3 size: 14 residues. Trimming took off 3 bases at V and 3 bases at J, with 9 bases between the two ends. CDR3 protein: CASSWQGPNEKLFF. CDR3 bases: TGCGCCAGCAGCTGGCAGGGCCCTAATGAAAAACTGTTTTTT.

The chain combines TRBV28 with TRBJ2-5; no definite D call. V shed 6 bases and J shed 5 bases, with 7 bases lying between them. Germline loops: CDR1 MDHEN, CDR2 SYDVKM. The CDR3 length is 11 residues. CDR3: CASRFVETQYF. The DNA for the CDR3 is TGTGCCAGCAGATTCGTTGAGACCCAGTACTTC.

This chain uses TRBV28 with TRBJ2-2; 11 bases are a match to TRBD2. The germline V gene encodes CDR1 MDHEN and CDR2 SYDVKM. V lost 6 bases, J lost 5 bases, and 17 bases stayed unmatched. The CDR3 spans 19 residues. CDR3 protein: CASSHRDLGLAGRTGELFF. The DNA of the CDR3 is TGTGCCAGCAGCCACCGGGACCTTGGACTAGCGGGTAGGACCGGGGAGCTGTTTTTT.

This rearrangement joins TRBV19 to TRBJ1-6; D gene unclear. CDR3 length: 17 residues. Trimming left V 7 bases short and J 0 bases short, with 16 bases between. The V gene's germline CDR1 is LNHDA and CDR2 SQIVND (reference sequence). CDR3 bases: TGTGCCAGTACCGCGACCGGACTTAGCTCCTATAATTCACCCCTCCACTTT. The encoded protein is CASTATGLSSYNSPLHF.

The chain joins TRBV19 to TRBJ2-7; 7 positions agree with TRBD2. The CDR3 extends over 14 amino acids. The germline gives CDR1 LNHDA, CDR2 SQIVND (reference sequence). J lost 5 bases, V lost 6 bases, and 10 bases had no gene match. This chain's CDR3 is CASRTNREVDEQYF. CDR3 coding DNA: TGTGCCAGTAGGACAAACCGGGAGGTTGACGAGCAGTACTTC. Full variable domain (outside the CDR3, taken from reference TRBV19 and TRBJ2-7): DGGITQSPKYLFRKEGQNVTLSCEQNLNHDAMYWYRQDPGQGLRLIYYSQIVNDFQKGDIAEGYSVSREKKESFPLTVTSAQKNPTAFYLCASRTNREVDEQYFGPGTRLTVT.

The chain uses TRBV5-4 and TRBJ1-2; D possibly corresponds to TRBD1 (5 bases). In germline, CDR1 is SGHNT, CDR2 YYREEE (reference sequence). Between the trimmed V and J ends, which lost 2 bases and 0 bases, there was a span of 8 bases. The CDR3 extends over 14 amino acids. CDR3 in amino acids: CASSFSGTNYGYTF. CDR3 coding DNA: TGTGCCAGCAGCTTTTCAGGGACTAACTATGGCTACACCTTC.